The 23 T cell receptor beta chains given below trace back to one sample, sequenced in a study of early T cells in non-severe SARS-CoV-2 infection. TCRdb reanalysed the 5' RACE reads using MiXCR and keeps one entry per CDR3 protein. The sample yields some 70,000 distinct CDR3 sequences, roughly 9.1% seen once. The specimen sequenced was whole blood. The source is an adult who was a healthcare worker with PCR-confirmed SARS-CoV-2 infection or an uninfected control (not recorded which).

This chain links TRBV6-1 with TRBJ2-6; 10 nucleotides agree with TRBD1. Germline V gene sequence: CDR1 MNHNS, CDR2 SASEGT. This CDR3 contains 16 residues. Unmatched junction bases numbered 4, after V lost 6 bases and J lost 2 bases. CDR3 sequence: CASRGTGAAGANVLTF. The CDR3 DNA is TGTGCCAGCAGGGGGACAGGGGCGGCTGGGGCCAACGTCCTGACTTTC.

The CDR3 here is CAWIPDSYTDTQYF. The CDR3 coding sequence is TGTGCCTGGATCCCGGACAGCTACACAGATACGCAGTATTTT. V is TRBV30 and J is TRBJ2-3; D is possibly TRBD1 (6 bases). The CDR3 sequence is 14 residues long. Germline V gene data show CDR1 as GTSNPN and CDR2 as SVGIG (reference sequence). Trimming cost V 4 bases and J 2 bases, with 13 bases left between them.

The chain uses TRBV6-6 and TRBJ2-7; 11 bases fit TRBD2. This CDR3 is built from 16 residues. Per the germline V gene, CDR1 is MNHNY and CDR2 is SVGAGI (reference sequence). J was trimmed by 1 base and V by 5 bases; bases with no gene match: 7. The CDR3 is CASSPSTSGRSYEQYF. In DNA form, the CDR3 reads TGTGCCAGCAGTCCCAGTACTAGCGGGAGATCCTACGAGCAGTACTTC.

This sequence joins TRBV27 and TRBJ2-7; D possibly corresponds to TRBD1 (7 bases). Germline loops: CDR1 MNHEY, CDR2 SMNVEV (reference sequence). This CDR3 comprises 16 residues. V lost 8 bases and J lost 2, with 22 bases in between. CDR3 coding DNA: TGTGCCAGCGGACAACCCAGGGGGGCATCAACCTACGAGCAGTACTTC. It yields the protein CASGQPRGASTYEQYF.

This clonotype has just a few counts. The rearrangement links TRBV20-1 to TRBJ2-1; the match to TRBD2 covers 11 bases. CDR3 length equals 15 residues. Germline assignment: CDR1 DFQATT and CDR2 SNEGSKA (reference sequence). V shed 3 bases, J shed 6 bases, and the junction held 7 bases outside the gene matches. The CDR3 bases are TGCAGTGCTAGGGTAGCGGGAGGGCCGGGCAATGAGCAGTTCTTC. It encodes CSARVAGGPGNEQFF.

This clonotype was seen a few times. The V and J genes are TRBV29-1 and TRBJ1-5; weak D call: TRBD1 (6 bases). The germline V gene encodes CDR1 SQVTM and CDR2 ANQGSEA. The CDR3 consists of 13 residues. V was pared by 6 bases and J by 9 bases, with 18 bases between. CDR3 in amino acids: CSVGAAGTSPQHF. In DNA form, the CDR3 reads TGCAGCGTGGGGGCCGCAGGCACCTCGCCCCAGCATTTT.

This clonotype was seen many times. The chain joins TRBV6-6 to TRBJ2-2, with D possibly matching TRBD1 (5 bases). With 6 bases removed from V and 6 bases from J, the gap between germline ends came to 11 bases. Germline V gene sequence: CDR1 MNHNY, CDR2 SVGAGI (reference sequence). The CDR3 has 13 residues. CDR3 nucleotides: TGTGCCAGCAGAGACCAGGGTCCCGGGGAGCTGTTTTTT. Its protein is CASRDQGPGELFF.

The chain has TRBV5-5 and TRBJ2-7, with D maybe TRBD1 (6 bases). The germline V and J ends were trimmed by 2 bases and 2 bases, with 14 bases remaining between them. Germline V gives CDR1 SGHKS, CDR2 YYEKEE (reference sequence). CDR3 size: 15 residues. CDR3 sequence: CASSFRQQGAYEQYF. DNA for the CDR3: TGTGCCAGCAGCTTCCGACAACAGGGAGCCTACGAGCAGTACTTC.

J is TRBJ1-1 and V is TRBV6-5; 7 bases are shared with TRBD1. The length of the CDR3 is 14 residues. With 8 bases clipped from V and 3 bases from J, the junction kept 9 bases outside the gene matches. Germline loops: CDR1 MNHEY, CDR2 SVGAGI. In DNA, the CDR3 is TGTGCCAGCTCAGGGGGGAGCCTAGACACTGAAGCTTTCTTT. Protein: CASSGGSLDTEAFF.

This clonotype was seen repeatedly, ten times or more. The V call is TRBV28, the J call TRBJ2-6; D ambiguous. Trimming left V 2 bases short and J 2 bases short, with 7 bases between. The CDR3 consists of 15 residues. CDR1 is MDHEN, CDR2 SYDVKM, per germline. The CDR3 nucleotides read TGTGCCAGCAGTTTAAGAATTACTGGGGCCAACGTCCTGACTTTC. This translates into CASSLRITGANVLTF.

In its sample, this clonotype was seen a few times. J is TRBJ2-2 and V is TRBV2; a possible D gene is TRBD1 (6 bases). The V end was cut by 3 bases, the J end by 6 bases, with 11 bases between. Germline V lookup: CDR1 SNHLY, CDR2 FYNNEI. CDR3 length: 14 residues. The CDR3 DNA reads TGTGCCAGCAGTGAGGACAGCATGCCCGGGGAGCTGTTTTTT. It encodes CASSEDSMPGELFF.

The table lists this clonotype with many counts. This chain uses TRBV12-3 or TRBV12-4 with TRBJ2-2; 7 bases align to TRBD1. Trimming cost V 6 bases and J 2 bases; bases outside gene matches: 6. The CDR3 has 15 residues. CDR3 DNA sequence: TGTGCCAGCAGCCGAGACAGGGTAAACACCGGGGAGCTGTTTTTT. This gives the protein CASSRDRVNTGELFF.

This clonotype has only a few counts. V is TRBV10-3 and J is TRBJ1-1; 9 bases agree with TRBD1. The J segment lost 0 bases and the V segment lost 9 bases, leaving 8 bases of the junction unmatched. The CDR3 length is 15 residues. The germline CDR1 and CDR2 sequences are ENHRY and SYGVKD. In nucleotides, the CDR3 is TGTGCCATAAGAACAGGGGGCGGGATGAACACTGAAGCTTTCTTT. This gives the protein CAIRTGGGMNTEAFF.

This clonotype was counted at least ten times. The gene calls are TRBV28 and TRBJ2-1, with 10 bases matching TRBD2. Germline trimming cut 6 bases from V and 7 bases from J; bases unmatched to any gene: 9. Germline loops: CDR1 MDHEN, CDR2 SYDVKM. The CDR3 spans 15 residues. The CDR3 DNA sequence: TGTGCCAGCAGACCGGGGGGGACTAGCGCTAATGAGCAGTTCTTC. Translating it yields CASRPGGTSANEQFF.

This clonotype was detected only a few times. The V gene is TRBV19, the J gene TRBJ2-3; D not resolved. CDR3 length equals 16 residues. The germline V gene encodes CDR1 LNHDA and CDR2 SQIVND (reference sequence). Deletions cut 9 bases from V and 0 bases from J, with 19 bases between. The DNA for the CDR3 is TGTGCCAGATGCCCCCTCGAGCCGCTAAGCACAGATACGCAGTATTTT. Protein: CARCPLEPLSTDTQYF.

This clonotype was detected many times. CDR3 loop: CASSIRSGWHEQFF. Here the CDR3 DNA reads TGTGCCAGTAGTATAAGGTCGGGGTGGCATGAGCAGTTCTTC. The V call is TRBV19, the J call TRBJ2-1; D might be TRBD2 (5 bases). CDR3 length: 14 amino acids. V was pared by 2 bases and J by 8 bases, with 13 bases between. Germline values: CDR1 LNHDA, CDR2 SQIVND (reference sequence). Using reference TRBV19 and TRBJ2-1 for the parts outside the CDR3, the full variable domain is DGGITQSPKYLFRKEGQNVTLSCEQNLNHDAMYWYRQDPGQGLRLIYYSQIVNDFQKGDIAEGYSVSREKKESFPLTVTSAQKNPTAFYLCASSIRSGWHEQFFGPGTRLTVL.

This clonotype has at least ten counts. The chain has TRBV20-1 and TRBJ1-6; the D is unclear. The CDR3 extends over 17 amino acids. The V and J ends lost 5 bases and 0 bases respectively, with 17 bases between them. Germline CDR1 reads DFQATT; CDR2 reads SNEGSKA (reference sequence). The CDR3 reads CSASENRQSSYNSPLHF. The CDR3 DNA reads as TGCAGTGCTTCGGAAAATCGGCAGAGCTCCTATAATTCACCCCTCCACTTT.

The V call is TRBV7-9, the J call TRBJ2-7; a possible D gene is TRBD2 (5 bases). The CDR3 totals 11 residues. Germline lookup yields CDR1 SEHNR and CDR2 FQNEAQ (reference sequence). With 6 bases removed from V and 7 bases from J, the gap between germline ends came to 10 bases. The CDR3, as DNA: TGTGCCAGCAGTAGATCGGGGGAGCAGTACTTC. Protein sequence: CASSRSGEQYF.

This clonotype was seen at least ten times. The chain links TRBV12-3 or TRBV12-4 to TRBJ1-2, with 7 nucleotides matching TRBD1. This CDR3 spans 13 amino acids. The V and J ends lost 5 bases and 2 bases, in that order; junction bases with no gene match: 2. The CDR3 region is CASSPGQNYGYTF. The CDR3 nucleotides read TGTGCCAGCAGTCCGGGACAGAACTATGGCTACACCTTC.

This clonotype was observed many times. The V and J genes are TRBV20-1 and TRBJ2-7; 12 bases align to TRBD1. Germline CDR1 is DFQATT and CDR2 is SNEGSKA (reference sequence). V was pared by 6 bases and J by 7 bases, with 4 bases of the junction left unmatched. This CDR3 comprises 12 residues. The CDR3 nucleotides read TGCAGTGCGGGACAGGGGGCGGGGGAGCAGTACTTC. Its translation is CSAGQGAGEQYF.

There are a few counts of this clonotype. V gene TRBV7-2 combines with J gene TRBJ2-1, with TRBD2 identical over 7 bases. From germline, CDR1 is SGHTA and CDR2 FQGNSA. The CDR3 is made up of 14 amino acids. Trimming cost V 7 bases and J 5 bases; bases outside gene matches: 8. The DNA of the CDR3 is TGTGCCAGCACGTGGTCTAGCGGTAACAATGAGCAGTTCTTC. It yields the protein CASTWSSGNNEQFF.

The rearrangement joins TRBV6-1 to TRBJ1-2; no definite D call. Trimming cost V 2 bases and J 2 bases, with 6 bases left between them. The CDR3 length is 13 residues. Per germline, CDR1 MNHNS and CDR2 SASEGT. CDR3 nucleotide sequence: TGTGCCAGCAGTGAAAGGCGGAACTATGGCTACACCTTC. This codes for CASSERRNYGYTF.

This clonotype was counted only a few times. The genes are TRBV6-5 and TRBJ1-6; possible D gene TRBD1, 5 bases. CDR1 and CDR2 from the germline V gene are MNHEY and SVGAGI. The CDR3 is 12 residues long. V was shortened by 5 bases and J by 10 bases, with 9 bases between the two germline ends. This CDR3 reads CASSTGRSPLHF. CDR3 DNA: TGTGCCAGCAGTACGGGACGGTCACCCCTCCACTTT.